Below, 3 T cell receptor beta chains from the same sample are listed, as sequenced in a study of blood T cell repertoires in COVID-19. Assay used: immunoSEQ multiplex PCR; TCRdb lists only in-frame clones, some missing. The table includes more than 200,000 clones, 75% to 90% detected once. Sequences were obtained from peripheral blood. The receptors derive from a man aged 30 to 39 with COVID-19, enrolled during active disease.

The chain links TRBV5-6 to TRBJ1-6, with 10 bases that match TRBD1. The CDR3 covers 16 residues. The V gene end was trimmed by 3 bases and the J gene end by 7 bases; junction bases not matched to a gene: 7. The V gene's germline CDR1 is SGHDT and CDR2 YYEEEE. CDR3 sequence reads: CASSYSRTGGNSPLHF. DNA for the CDR3: TGTGCCAGCAGCTACTCACGGACAGGGGGGAATTCACCCCTCCACTTT.

The chain carries TRBV7-2 and TRBJ1-3; a possible D gene is TRBD1 (6 bases). Germline CDR1 and CDR2: SGHTA and FQGNSA. The CDR3 has 14 residues. Trimming took off 3 bases at V and 8 bases at J, with 14 bases between the two ends. DNA of the CDR3: TGTGCCAGCAGCTTGGGGACATTGGGCGACACCATATATTTT. It encodes CASSLGTLGDTIYF.

A single count supports this clone. The chain couples TRBV28 to TRBJ2-7, with D perhaps TRBD2 (6 bases). The CDR3 extends over 13 amino acids. Germline V lookup: CDR1 MDHEN, CDR2 SYDVKM. Trimming removed 8 bases from V and 7 bases from J, with 18 bases in between. The CDR3 reads CASGRDLYREQYF. DNA of the CDR3: TGTGCCAGCGGGCGGGACCTCTACAGGGAGCAGTACTTC.